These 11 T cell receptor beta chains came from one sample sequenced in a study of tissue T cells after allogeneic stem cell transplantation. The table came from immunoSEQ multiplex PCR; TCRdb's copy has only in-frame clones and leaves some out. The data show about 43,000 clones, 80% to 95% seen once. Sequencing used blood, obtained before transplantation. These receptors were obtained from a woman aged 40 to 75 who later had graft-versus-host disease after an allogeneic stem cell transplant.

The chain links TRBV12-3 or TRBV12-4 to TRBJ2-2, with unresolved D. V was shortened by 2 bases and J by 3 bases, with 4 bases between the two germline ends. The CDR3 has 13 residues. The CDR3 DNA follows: TGTGCCAGCAGTTTAAGATACACCGGGGAGCTGTTTTTT. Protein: CASSLRYTGELFF.

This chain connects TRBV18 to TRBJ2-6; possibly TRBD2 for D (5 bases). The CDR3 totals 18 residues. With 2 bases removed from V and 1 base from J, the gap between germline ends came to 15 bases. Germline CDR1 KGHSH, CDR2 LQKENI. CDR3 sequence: CASSPFMGSQSGANVLTF. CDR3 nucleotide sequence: TGTGCCAGCTCACCATTTATGGGGAGTCAGTCTGGGGCCAACGTCCTGACTTTC.

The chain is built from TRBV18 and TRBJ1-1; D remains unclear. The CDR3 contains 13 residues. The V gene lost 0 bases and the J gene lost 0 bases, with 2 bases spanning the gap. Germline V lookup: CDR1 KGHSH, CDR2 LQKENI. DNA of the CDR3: TGTGCCAGCTCACCACCAGTGAACACTGAAGCTTTCTTT. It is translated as CASSPPVNTEAFF.

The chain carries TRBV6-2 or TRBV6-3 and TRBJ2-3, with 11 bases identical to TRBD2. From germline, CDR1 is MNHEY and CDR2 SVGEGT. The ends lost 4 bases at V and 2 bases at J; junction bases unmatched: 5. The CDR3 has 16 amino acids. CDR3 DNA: TGTGCCAGCAGTTCCGGGACTAGCGGTTTCACAGATACGCAGTATTTT. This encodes CASSSGTSGFTDTQYF.

The CDR3 DNA follows: TGTGCCAGTAGGAGACTAGTAGGGGAGCTGTTTTTT. Its protein is CASRRLVGELFF. This chain uses TRBV19 with TRBJ2-2, with a tentative D call TRBD2 (6 bases). The CDR3 covers 12 residues. V was cut by 6 bases and J by 8 bases, with 10 bases left in between. Germline loops: CDR1 LNHDA, CDR2 SQIVND (reference sequence).

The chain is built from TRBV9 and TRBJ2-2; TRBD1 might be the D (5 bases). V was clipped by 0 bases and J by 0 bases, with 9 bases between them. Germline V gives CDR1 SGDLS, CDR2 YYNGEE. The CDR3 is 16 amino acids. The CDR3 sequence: CASSVGVGANTGELFF. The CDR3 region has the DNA TGTGCCAGCAGCGTAGGGGTAGGGGCGAACACCGGGGAGCTGTTTTTT.

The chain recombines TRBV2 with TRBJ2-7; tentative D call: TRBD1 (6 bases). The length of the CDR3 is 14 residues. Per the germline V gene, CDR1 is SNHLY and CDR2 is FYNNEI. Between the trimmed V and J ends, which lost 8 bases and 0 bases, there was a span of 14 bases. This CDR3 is CASEAGASSYEQYF. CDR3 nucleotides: TGTGCCAGCGAGGCAGGGGCTAGCTCCTACGAGCAGTACTTC.

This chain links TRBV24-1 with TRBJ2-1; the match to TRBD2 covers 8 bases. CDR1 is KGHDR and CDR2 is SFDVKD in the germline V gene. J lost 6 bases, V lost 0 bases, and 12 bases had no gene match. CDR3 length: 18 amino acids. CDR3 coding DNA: TGTGCCACCAGTGATTTGCCTAAGGGGCTAGCGGGCTCCAATGAGCAGTTCTTC. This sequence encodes CATSDLPKGLAGSNEQFF.

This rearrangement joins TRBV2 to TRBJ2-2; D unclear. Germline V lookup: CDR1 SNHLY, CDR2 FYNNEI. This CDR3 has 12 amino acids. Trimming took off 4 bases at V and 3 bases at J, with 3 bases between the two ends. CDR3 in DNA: TGTGCCAGCAGTGTAGACACCGGGGAGCTGTTTTTT. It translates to CASSVDTGELFF.

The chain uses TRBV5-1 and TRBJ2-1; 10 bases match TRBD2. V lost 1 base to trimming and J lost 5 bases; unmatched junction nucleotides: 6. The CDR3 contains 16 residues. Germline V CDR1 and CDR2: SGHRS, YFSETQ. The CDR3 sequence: CASSLRAGGPDNEQFF. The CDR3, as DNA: TGCGCCAGCAGCTTGAGAGCGGGAGGGCCCGACAATGAGCAGTTCTTC. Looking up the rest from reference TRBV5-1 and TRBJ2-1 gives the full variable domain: KAGVTQTPRYLIKTRGQQVTLSCSPISGHRSVSWYQQTPGQGLQFLFEYFSETQRNKGNFPGRFSGRQFSNSRSEMNVSTLELGDSALYLCASSLRAGGPDNEQFFGPGTRLTVL.

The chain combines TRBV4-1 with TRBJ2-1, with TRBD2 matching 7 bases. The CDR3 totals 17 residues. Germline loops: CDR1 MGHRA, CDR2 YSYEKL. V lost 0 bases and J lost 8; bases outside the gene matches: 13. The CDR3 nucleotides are TGCGCCAGCAGCCAAGATTCCACGGGAGGTCCGAAGCATGAGCAGTTCTTC. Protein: CASSQDSTGGPKHEQFF.